This TCR beta chain was captured by sequencing in a study of blood T cell repertoires in COVID-19. Overall study: From the United States, Italy and Spain came samples of acute and convalescent COVID-19. T cells, B-cell-depleted T cells, or PBMCs provided the cDNA or gDNA that served as material.

Per the original methods: Using reference gene primer amplification, nucleated cell counts were estimated. Only in-frame clones appear in the TCRdb table, and some are missing; sequencing was by immunoSEQ multiplex PCR. V, J and clone size were drawn from that table, and D and trimming were deduced from the DNA. The data hold around 140,000 clones, with 60% to 85% observed a single time. CDR1 is LNHDA, CDR2 SQIVND, per germline (reference sequence). This CDR3 comprises 18 residues. V lost 5 bases and J lost 2; bases outside the gene matches: 12. The V and J genes are TRBV19 and TRBJ2-3; 11 positions agree with TRBD2. The TCR comes from a man in his fifties with acute or convalescent COVID-19. What was sequenced was peripheral blood. DNA for the CDR3: TGTGCCAGTAGTCCCCGCAGACTAGCGGGGTCCGTCACAGATACGCAGTATTTT. Translating gives CASSPRRLAGSVTDTQYF. The full variable domain, its missing parts supplied by reference TRBV19 and TRBJ2-3, is DGGITQSPKYLFRKEGQNVTLSCEQNLNHDAMYWYRQDPGQGLRLIYYSQIVNDFQKGDIAEGYSVSREKKESFPLTVTSAQKNPTAFYLCASSPRRLAGSVTDTQYFGPGTRLTVL.